This T cell receptor beta chain emerged from a study of T cell responses to AZD1222 COVID-19 vaccine. Profiled with immunoSEQ multiplex PCR; TCRdb holds only in-frame clones, not every one. In the table there are 150,000 to 200,000 clones, roughly 90% of which are singletons. V lost 8 bases and J 10 bases, leaving 18 bases between the germline ends. This CDR3 spans 13 amino acids. The germline V gene has CDR1 SEHNR and CDR2 FQNEAQ (reference sequence). Points from the study as a whole: Once two AZD1222 doses were given, Spike-specific TCR breadth and depth went up. No repertoire was sampled before or during the peak T cell response, only after it.

Details on this clone: What it binds is not known.

The rearrangement links TRBV7-9 to TRBJ2-1, with a tentative D call TRBD2 (5 bases). Sequences were derived from peripheral blood, sampled 28 days after the second AZD1222 dose. The sequence was collected from an adult who received the AZD1222 COVID-19 vaccine. The CDR3 loop reads CASGLAQKSEQFF. The DNA of the CDR3 is TGTGCCAGCGGTCTAGCCCAAAAATCCGAGCAGTTCTTC.